The 11 T cell receptor beta chains reported below all come from one sample, sequenced in a study of technical replicates of blood from a few donors. TCRdb's table, derived via immunoSEQ multiplex PCR, lists solely in-frame clones and lacks some. Of about 83,000 clones in the sample, about 90% are singletons; the top ten hold roughly 0.27%. The source material was T cells isolated from PBMCs. These TCRs come from a human donor in good health.

This chain uses TRBV29-1 with TRBJ1-3; no clear D. CDR1 and CDR2 (germline): SQVTM, ANQGSEA. V was trimmed by 6 bases and J by 0 bases, leaving 12 bases between them. CDR3 length equals 14 residues. Written as DNA, the CDR3 is TGCAGCGTCCAGGAGGCCTACTCTGGAAACACCATATATTTT. Translating gives CSVQEAYSGNTIYF. Using reference TRBV29-1 and TRBJ1-3 for the parts outside the CDR3, the full variable domain is SAVISQKPSRDICQRGTSLTIQCQVDSQVTMMFWYRQQPGQSLTLIATANQGSEATYESGFVIDKFPISRPNLTFSTLTVSNMSPEDSSIYLCSVQEAYSGNTIYFGEGSWLTVV.

Here the CDR3 reads CASSFADSHTGELFF. For the CDR3, the DNA is TGTGCCAGCAGCTTCGCTGACAGTCACACCGGGGAGCTGTTTTTT. The chain couples TRBV7-7 to TRBJ2-2, with D perhaps matching TRBD1 (5 bases). Germline loops: CDR1 SSHAT, CDR2 FNYEAQ (reference sequence). The V end lost 3 bases, the J end lost 3 bases, and 11 bases lay between the germline ends. The CDR3 has 15 residues.

The chain combines TRBV28 with TRBJ1-2; 7 bases are a match to TRBD1. Germline trimming cut 0 bases from V and 8 bases from J; bases unmatched to any gene: 6. The CDR3 has 14 amino acids. Germline CDR1 is MDHEN and CDR2 is SYDVKM. CDR3 region: CASSLWKDRSGYTF. CDR3 nucleotide sequence: TGTGCCAGCAGTTTATGGAAGGACAGGTCAGGCTACACCTTC.

The rearrangement joins TRBV18 to TRBJ2-7; no definite D call. V was shortened by 5 bases and J by 1 base, with 3 bases between the two germline ends. CDR1 is KGHSH, CDR2 LQKENI, per germline. There are 11 residues in the CDR3. CDR3 in DNA: TGTGCCAGCTCATCATCCTACGAGCAGTACTTC. Encoded protein: CASSSSYEQYF.

CDR3 in DNA: TGTGCCAGCAGTTACCGGGGACTAGCGGGCAATACGCAGTATTTT. Its protein product is CASSYRGLAGNTQYF. The rearrangement uses TRBV6-5 and TRBJ2-3; 12 bases align to TRBD2. Germline-derived CDR1 and CDR2 are MNHEY and SVGAGI. The CDR3 is 15 residues long. J gave up 7 bases and V 2 bases, and 4 bases lay outside the gene matches.

This rearrangement joins TRBV6-5 to TRBJ1-1; D is unresolved. The CDR3 totals 13 residues. The V end was cut by 6 bases, the J end by 5 bases, with 13 bases between. CDR1 is MNHEY and CDR2 is SVGAGI in the germline V gene. Here the CDR3 reads CASSIPEVTEAFF. Here the CDR3 DNA reads TGTGCCAGCAGCATCCCCGAGGTAACTGAAGCTTTCTTT.

The chain combines TRBV7-2 with TRBJ2-1; D might be TRBD1 (7 bases). CDR1 SGHTA and CDR2 FQGNSA come from the germline V gene. Trimming pared 2 bases from V and 10 bases from J, leaving 24 bases between. CDR3 size: 17 residues. CDR3 sequence: CASSLSGGQRGAWEQFF. CDR3 nucleotides: TGTGCCAGCAGCTTATCAGGGGGGCAGAGGGGCGCATGGGAGCAGTTCTTC.

V usage is TRBV11-2 and J usage is TRBJ2-2, with 11 bases that match TRBD2. Trimming at V came to 1 base and at J to 5 bases, leaving 9 bases not matched to a gene. CDR3 length equals 18 residues. Germline V gives CDR1 SGHAT, CDR2 FQNNGV. CDR3 in amino acids: CASSLAGTSGRATGELFF. DNA for the CDR3: TGTGCCAGCAGCTTAGCGGGAACTAGCGGGAGAGCGACCGGGGAGCTGTTTTTT.

V gene TRBV5-1 combines with J gene TRBJ2-7; 12 bases agree with TRBD2. In germline, CDR1 is SGHRS, CDR2 YFSETQ. CDR3 size: 14 residues. The trim removed 0 bases at V and 9 bases at J, leaving 4 bases unmatched. The DNA of the CDR3 is TGCGCCAGCAGCTTGGGACTAGCGGGAGTGGTGCAGTACTTC. This gives the protein CASSLGLAGVVQYF. Full variable domain (rest looked up from reference TRBV5-1 and TRBJ2-7): KAGVTQTPRYLIKTRGQQVTLSCSPISGHRSVSWYQQTPGQGLQFLFEYFSETQRNKGNFPGRFSGRQFSNSRSEMNVSTLELGDSALYLCASSLGLAGVVQYFGPGTRLTVT.

The V gene is TRBV11-3, the J gene TRBJ1-1, with D perhaps matching TRBD1 (6 bases). The CDR3 spans 14 residues. The germline gives CDR1 SGHNT, CDR2 YENEEA. Trimming shortened V by 3 bases and J by 1 base, and 9 bases separated the two germline ends. The CDR3 is CASSFQGPNTEAFF. The CDR3 coding sequence is TGTGCCAGCAGCTTCCAGGGGCCGAACACTGAAGCTTTCTTT. Full variable domain (missing parts from reference TRBV11-3 and TRBJ1-1): EAGVVQSPRYKIIEKKQPVAFWCNPISGHNTLYWYLQNLGQGPELLIRYENEEAVDDSQLPKDRFSAERLKGVDSTLKIQPAELGDSAVYLCASSFQGPNTEAFFGQGTRLTVV.

The chain carries TRBV6-1 and TRBJ2-2, with TRBD1 identical over 7 bases. CDR3 length: 14 amino acids. J gave up 4 bases and V 3 bases, and 2 bases lay outside the gene matches. CDR1 and CDR2 (germline): MNHNS, SASEGT. As DNA, the CDR3 is TGTGCCAGCAGTGATAGACAGGGCACCGGGGAGCTGTTTTTT. Translated, it gives CASSDRQGTGELFF.